The T cell receptor beta chain described here comes from a study of blood T cell repertoires in COVID-19. About the research overall: From the United States, Italy and Spain came samples of acute and convalescent COVID-19. From T cells, B-cell-depleted T cells, or PBMCs came the material, which was cDNA or gDNA.

The CDR3 runs to 12 residues. Deletions cut 5 bases from V and 3 bases from J, with 8 bases between. Germline V gives CDR1 LNHDA, CDR2 SQIVND (reference sequence). This clone has a single count. Original processing methods: Reference gene primer amplification in the assay estimated nucleated cell counts. Method: immunoSEQ multiplex PCR; TCRdb's copy keeps in-frame clones and lacks some. That table furnishes V, J and clone size, whereas the DNA furnished D and trimming. Of tens of thousands of clones in the sample, approximately 86% were seen once. V usage is TRBV19 and J usage is TRBJ2-7; no firm D call. The source is a man over 45 with acute or convalescent COVID-19. Material for sequencing was peripheral blood. The CDR3: CASSPNNYEQYF. In DNA form, the CDR3 reads TGTGCCAGTAGTCCGAACAACTACGAGCAGTACTTC.